One sample yielded the 20 T cell receptor beta chains listed below, sequenced in a study of OX40 agonist ivuxolimab in advanced cancers. The method behind the library was the immunoSEQ multiplex PCR assay. TCRdb retrieved this table from immuneACCESS and kept in-frame rearrangements only. Not all clones are present; in checked studies, unresolved V genes account for under half, and no reason is known for the remainder. This sample holds 70,000 to 90,000 clones; around four fifths were observed only once. The top ten clonotypes cover around 2% of the sample. Here the sequenced sample was CD4+ or CD8+ T cells sorted from blood, taken in a trial of the OX40 agonist ivuxolimab. These receptors all stem from an adult with an advanced solid tumor such as melanoma, head and neck, liver or kidney cancer.

The chain couples TRBV7-2 to TRBJ2-3, with D tentatively TRBD2 (6 bases). The CDR3 runs to 14 residues. Germline CDR1 SGHTA, CDR2 FQGNSA. V shed 5 bases and J shed 4 bases, with 13 bases lying between them. CDR3 DNA: TGTGCCAGCAGCCCTCGGTTAGCGGCAGATACGCAGTATTTT. Translation: CASSPRLAADTQYF.

The chain has TRBV4-3 and TRBJ2-3; TRBD1 is a possible D gene (6 bases). The CDR3 runs 15 residues. With 2 bases removed from V and 4 bases from J, the gap between germline ends came to 13 bases. CDR1 and CDR2 from the germline V gene are LGHNA and YSLEER. This CDR3 is CASSQNPTGPDTQYF. CDR3 nucleotide sequence: TGCGCCAGCAGCCAAAACCCGACAGGCCCAGATACGCAGTATTTT.

The rearrangement joins TRBV27 to TRBJ2-2; D ambiguous. Per germline, CDR1 MNHEY and CDR2 SMNVEV (reference sequence). The CDR3 consists of 15 residues. Trimming removed 0 bases at V and 9 bases at J, with 14 bases between. The CDR3 sequence is CASSLSGSLSRELFF. The CDR3 DNA is TGTGCCAGCAGTTTATCCGGGTCCCTTAGCCGGGAGCTGTTTTTT.

The V gene is TRBV7-9, the J gene TRBJ1-4; D gene uncertain. V was shortened by 2 bases and J by 5 bases, with 21 bases between the two germline ends. The germline gives CDR1 SEHNR, CDR2 FQNEAQ (reference sequence). The CDR3 has 18 amino acids. The CDR3 loop reads CASSLNLRARVVNEKLFF. The CDR3 DNA follows: TGTGCCAGCAGCTTAAACCTTCGGGCGCGGGTGGTGAATGAAAAACTGTTTTTT.

This clone was recorded once. The V call is TRBV4-1, the J call TRBJ2-3, with D possibly being TRBD2 (5 bases). V was shortened by 3 bases and J by 2 bases, with 24 bases between the two germline ends. From germline, CDR1 is MGHRA and CDR2 YSYEKL. There are 19 residues in the CDR3. The chain's CDR3 is CASSQTGPKSGTPTDTQYF. CDR3 coding DNA: TGCGCCAGCAGCCAGACCGGGCCCAAGAGCGGCACACCCACAGATACGCAGTATTTT.

The chain is built from TRBV30 and TRBJ2-5, with no clear D. The CDR3 is 15 residues long. Trimming took off 2 bases at V and 2 bases at J, with 15 bases between the two ends. CDR1 is GTSNPN and CDR2 is SVGIG in the germline V gene (reference sequence). This CDR3 reads CAWSPKQTLQETQYF. The CDR3 DNA sequence: TGTGCCTGGAGTCCGAAGCAGACACTTCAAGAGACCCAGTACTTC.

The chain carries TRBV9 and TRBJ2-5; TRBD2 matches at 7 bases. The trim removed 0 bases at V and 1 base at J, leaving 6 bases unmatched. Germline-derived CDR1 and CDR2 are SGDLS and YYNGEE. The CDR3 contains 16 residues. CDR3 residues: CASSVVDGGTQETQYF. CDR3 sequence (DNA): TGTGCCAGCAGCGTAGTGGACGGGGGGACCCAAGAGACCCAGTACTTC.

J is TRBJ2-1 and V is TRBV27; 11 bases map to TRBD2. V trimming: 5 bases; J trimming: 4 bases; junction bases outside the gene matches: 1. This CDR3 spans 14 amino acids. Germline loops: CDR1 MNHEY, CDR2 SMNVEV (reference sequence). CDR3 bases: TGTGCCAGCAGTCGACTAGCGGGGTACAATGAGCAGTTCTTC. This codes for CASSRLAGYNEQFF.

The chain joins TRBV6-5 to TRBJ1-1; the D is unclear. Germline values: CDR1 MNHEY, CDR2 SVGAGI. Trimming cost V 4 bases and J 4 bases, with 7 bases left between them. The CDR3 has 12 residues. The CDR3 nucleotides are TGTGCCAGCAGTTTCGGTGGCACTGAAGCTTTCTTT. Translating gives CASSFGGTEAFF.

This chain uses TRBV18 with TRBJ2-1, with 8 nucleotides matching TRBD1. The V gene's germline CDR1 is KGHSH and CDR2 LQKENI. This CDR3 contains 16 residues. V trimming: 5 bases; J trimming: 6 bases; junction bases outside the gene matches: 12. The CDR3 loop is CASSSGTGAIGNEQFF. DNA of the CDR3: TGTGCCAGCTCATCAGGGACAGGAGCAATCGGCAATGAGCAGTTCTTC.

The chain links TRBV19 to TRBJ1-5; D ambiguous. In germline, CDR1 is LNHDA, CDR2 SQIVND (reference sequence). V was cut by 3 bases and J by 0 bases, with 9 bases left in between. The CDR3 sequence is 15 residues long. The CDR3 bases are TGTGCCAGTAGTATTTTCAGAAATAGCAATCAGCCCCAGCATTTT. Translating gives CASSIFRNSNQPQHF.

The genes are TRBV7-3 and TRBJ2-6; D is perhaps TRBD1 (6 bases). The CDR3 is made up of 15 amino acids. The V gene lost 6 bases and the J gene lost 0 bases, with 9 bases spanning the gap. Germline lookup yields CDR1 SGHTA and CDR2 FQGTGA. CDR3 nucleotides: TGTGCCAGCAGTCCGACAGGCTCTGGGGCCAACGTCCTGACTTTC. It specifies CASSPTGSGANVLTF.

V gene TRBV25-1 combines with J gene TRBJ1-3, with 10 positions matching TRBD1. This CDR3 comprises 16 residues. In germline, CDR1 is MGHDK, CDR2 SYGVNS. The ends lost 4 bases at V and 2 bases at J; junction bases unmatched: 5. CDR3 nucleotide sequence: TGTGCCAGCAGTGCCAGGACAGGGGGTCCTGGAAACACCATATATTTT. This translates into CASSARTGGPGNTIYF.

The rearrangement links TRBV19 to TRBJ2-6; D possibly uses TRBD1 or TRBD2 (5 bases each). Germline V gene lookup returns CDR1 LNHDA and CDR2 SQIVND (reference sequence). V was clipped by 1 base and J by 4 bases, with 8 bases between them. CDR3 size: 15 residues. DNA for the CDR3: TGTGCCAGTAGTATAGGAGGGGCGGGGGCCAACGTCCTGACTTTC. The encoded protein is CASSIGGAGANVLTF.

This clone came up a few times. This chain uses TRBV18 with TRBJ1-4; 7 nucleotides line up with TRBD1. V trimming: 1 base; J trimming: 4 bases; junction bases outside the gene matches: 3. The CDR3 is 15 amino acids. Germline assignment: CDR1 KGHSH and CDR2 LQKENI. In DNA form, the CDR3 reads TGTGCCAGCTCACCACGCGGGACAGTTAATGAAAAACTGTTTTTT. Amino acids: CASSPRGTVNEKLFF.

The rearrangement links TRBV19 to TRBJ2-3, with D perhaps TRBD1 (6 bases). The CDR3 has 16 amino acids. From germline, CDR1 is LNHDA and CDR2 SQIVND (reference sequence). Trimming pared 1 base from V and 3 bases from J, leaving 14 bases between. CDR3 region: CASSIGAGESTDTQYF. As DNA, the CDR3 is TGTGCCAGTAGTATAGGAGCAGGGGAATCGACAGATACGCAGTATTTT.

This clone showed up just once. J is TRBJ2-7 and V is TRBV7-9, with no clear D. The CDR3 totals 12 residues. CDR1 and CDR2 from the germline V gene are SEHNR and FQNEAQ (reference sequence). V was cut by 1 base and J by 8 bases, with 9 bases left in between. CDR3 DNA sequence: TGTGCCAGCAGCTTAGTAGTCGAGAAGCAGTACTTC. Its protein product is CASSLVVEKQYF.

This clone was seen a few times. The J gene is TRBJ2-3, the V gene TRBV7-2, with D uncertain. V dropped 5 bases and J dropped 0 bases, with 9 bases sitting between them. CDR1 and CDR2 from the germline V gene are SGHTA and FQGNSA. The CDR3 runs 14 residues. The chain's CDR3 is CASSPLPSTDTQYF. CDR3 DNA: TGTGCCAGCAGCCCCCTCCCCAGCACAGATACGCAGTATTTT.

This chain uses TRBV9 with TRBJ2-1; 7 bases match TRBD1. Looked up from germline, CDR1 is SGDLS and CDR2 is YYNGEE. CDR3 length: 15 amino acids. The trim removed 7 bases at V and 5 bases at J, leaving 12 bases unmatched. DNA of the CDR3: TGTGCCAGCGGAAACAGGGGCGTGGGTCACAATGAGCAGTTCTTC. Translating it yields CASGNRGVGHNEQFF.

V is TRBV6-1 and J is TRBJ1-4; D is unclear. The CDR3 extends over 16 amino acids. Looked up from germline, CDR1 is MNHNS and CDR2 is SASEGT. V was clipped by 6 bases and J by 0 bases, with 14 bases between them. The CDR3 sequence: CASSETYSATNEKLFF. The CDR3 DNA reads TGTGCCAGCAGCGAAACCTACAGTGCAACTAATGAAAAACTGTTTTTT.